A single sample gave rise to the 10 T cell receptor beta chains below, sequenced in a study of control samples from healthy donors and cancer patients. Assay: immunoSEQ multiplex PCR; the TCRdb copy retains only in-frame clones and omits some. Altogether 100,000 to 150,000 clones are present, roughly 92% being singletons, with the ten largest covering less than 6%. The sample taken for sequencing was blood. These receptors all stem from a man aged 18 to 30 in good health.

This CDR3 reads CASSPPDRGSYGYTF. The CDR3 DNA is TGCGCCAGCAGCCCCCCTGACAGGGGTTCCTATGGCTACACCTTC. The V and J genes are TRBV5-1 and TRBJ1-2; 8 bases match TRBD1. V shed 4 bases, J shed 4 bases, and the junction held 9 bases outside the gene matches. The CDR3 length is 15 residues. Germline assignment: CDR1 SGHRS and CDR2 YFSETQ.

Written as DNA, the CDR3 is TGCGCCAGCAGCCCAGGGACAGGGCTCTCCGGGGCCAACGTCCTGACTTTC. Encoded protein: CASSPGTGLSGANVLTF. The chain employs TRBV4-1 and TRBJ2-6, with 9 bases matching TRBD1. Germline V gene sequence: CDR1 MGHRA, CDR2 YSYEKL. The CDR3 is made up of 17 amino acids. The J segment lost 4 bases and the V segment lost 4 bases, leaving 8 bases of the junction unmatched.

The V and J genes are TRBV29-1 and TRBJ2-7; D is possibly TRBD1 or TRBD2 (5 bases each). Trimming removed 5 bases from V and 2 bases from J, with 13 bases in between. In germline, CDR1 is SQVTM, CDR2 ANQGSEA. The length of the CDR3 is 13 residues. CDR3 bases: TGCAGCGTTAAATTGAGGGGAACCTACGAGCAGTACTTC. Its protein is CSVKLRGTYEQYF.

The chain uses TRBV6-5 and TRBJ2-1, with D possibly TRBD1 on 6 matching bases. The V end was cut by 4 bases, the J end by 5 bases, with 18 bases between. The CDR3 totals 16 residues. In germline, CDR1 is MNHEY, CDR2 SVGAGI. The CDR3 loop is CASSLYRVGMDNEQFF. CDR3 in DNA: TGTGCCAGCAGTTTATACAGGGTGGGAATGGACAATGAGCAGTTCTTC.

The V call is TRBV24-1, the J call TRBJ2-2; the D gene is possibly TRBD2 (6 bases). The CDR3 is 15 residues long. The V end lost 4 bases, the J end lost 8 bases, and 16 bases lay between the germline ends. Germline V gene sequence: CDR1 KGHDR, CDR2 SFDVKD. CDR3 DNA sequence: TGTGCCACCAGTGACCCTCTGCGGGGAGGTGGGGAGCTGTTTTTT. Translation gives CATSDPLRGGGELFF.

CDR3 sequence (DNA): TGTGCCAGCACTGGGGACAGGGGGCAAACCGGGGAGCTGTTTTTT. Its protein product is CASTGDRGQTGELFF. The chain carries TRBV6-5 and TRBJ2-2, with 12 bases that match TRBD1. The CDR3 has 15 amino acids. Germline V gives CDR1 MNHEY, CDR2 SVGAGI. J gave up 5 bases and V 7 bases, and 5 bases lay outside the gene matches.

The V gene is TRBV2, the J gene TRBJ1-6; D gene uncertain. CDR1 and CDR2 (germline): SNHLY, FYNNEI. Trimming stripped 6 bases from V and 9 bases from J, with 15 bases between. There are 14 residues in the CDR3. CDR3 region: CASRDDGGGSPLHF. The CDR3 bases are TGTGCCAGCAGAGACGACGGCGGTGGTTCACCCCTCCACTTT.

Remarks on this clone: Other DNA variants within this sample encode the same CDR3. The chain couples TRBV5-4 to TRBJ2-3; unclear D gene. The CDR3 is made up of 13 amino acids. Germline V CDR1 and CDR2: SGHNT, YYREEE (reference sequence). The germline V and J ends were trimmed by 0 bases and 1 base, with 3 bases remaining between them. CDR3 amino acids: CASSLGGTDTQYF. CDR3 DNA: TGTGCCAGCAGCTTGGGAGGCACAGATACGCAGTATTTT.

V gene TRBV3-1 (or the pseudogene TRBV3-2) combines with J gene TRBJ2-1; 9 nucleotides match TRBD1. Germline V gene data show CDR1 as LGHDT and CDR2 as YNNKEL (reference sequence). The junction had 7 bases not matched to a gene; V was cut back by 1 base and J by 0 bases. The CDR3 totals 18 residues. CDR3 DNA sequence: TGTGCCAGCAGCCAAGTAAGGGGACAGGGACACTCCTACAATGAGCAGTTCTTC. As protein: CASSQVRGQGHSYNEQFF.

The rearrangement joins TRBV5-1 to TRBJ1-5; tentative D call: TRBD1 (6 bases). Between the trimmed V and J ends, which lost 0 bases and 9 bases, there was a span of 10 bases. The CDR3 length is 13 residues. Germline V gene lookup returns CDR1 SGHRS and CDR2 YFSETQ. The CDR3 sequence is CASSLGQGRPQHF. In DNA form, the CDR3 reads TGCGCCAGCAGCTTGGGGCAGGGGCGGCCCCAGCATTTT. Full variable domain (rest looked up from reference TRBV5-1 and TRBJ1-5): KAGVTQTPRYLIKTRGQQVTLSCSPISGHRSVSWYQQTPGQGLQFLFEYFSETQRNKGNFPGRFSGRQFSNSRSEMNVSTLELGDSALYLCASSLGQGRPQHFGDGTRLSIL.